Below, one TCR beta chain is given with its context. Its specificity is unknown. The data were obtained in a study of T cell responses to AZD1222 COVID-19 vaccine. Overall study findings and caveats: The study identified only 6 or 7 AZD1222 recipients as seropositive at baseline. The study reported that nearly half of spike-specific TCRs target unmutated variant regions. Along spike, vaccine-associated CD4 TCRs were found throughout, with dominance at 160-218 and 743-854. Most donors were white British and more were female, and clonal diversity was possibly underestimated.

This CDR3 has 12 amino acids. In germline, CDR1 is SGHTS, CDR2 YDEGEE. The V end was cut by 4 bases, the J end by 8 bases, with 12 bases between. Some clones are missing from TCRdb's copy, which holds only in-frame ones; the method was immunoSEQ multiplex PCR. The table lists more than 150,000 clones, roughly 93% of them singletons. The clonotype was recovered from an adult in good health. The source material was peripheral blood, sampled on day 0 of AZD1222 vaccination. The chain has TRBV5-8 and TRBJ1-2, with D unresolved. The CDR3 bases are TGTGCCAGCAGCCCGGTAGGGCCGGGCTACACCTTC. Translated: CASSPVGPGYTF.